The text below deals with one T cell receptor beta chain. The repertoire was sequenced with immunoSEQ multiplex PCR; TCRdb's copy has only in-frame clones and lacks some. The sample consists of hundreds of thousands of clones, 70% of them appearing once. V was cut by 2 bases and J by 6 bases, with 12 bases left in between. The CDR3 consists of 14 residues. The germline CDR1 and CDR2 sequences are SGHTA and FQGTGA. The data originate from a study of cytotoxic CD8 clonotypes in ibrutinib-treated CLL. This sequence originates from a human donor with chronic lymphocytic leukemia. The sequenced sample was PBMCs, obtained after 12 months of ibrutinib treatment. The genes are TRBV7-3 and TRBJ2-3; the D gene is possibly TRBD2 (5 bases). The CDR3 nucleotides are TGTGCCAGCAGCTTAGCGGGTACGGGGGATACGCAGTATTTT. Protein sequence: CASSLAGTGDTQYF. The full variable domain, completed using reference TRBV7-3 and TRBJ2-3, is GAGVSQTPSNKVTEKGKYVELRCDPISGHTALYWYRQSLGQGPEFLIYFQGTGAADDSGLPNDRFFAVRPEGSVSTLKIQRTERGDSAVYLCASSLAGTGDTQYFGPGTRLTVL.